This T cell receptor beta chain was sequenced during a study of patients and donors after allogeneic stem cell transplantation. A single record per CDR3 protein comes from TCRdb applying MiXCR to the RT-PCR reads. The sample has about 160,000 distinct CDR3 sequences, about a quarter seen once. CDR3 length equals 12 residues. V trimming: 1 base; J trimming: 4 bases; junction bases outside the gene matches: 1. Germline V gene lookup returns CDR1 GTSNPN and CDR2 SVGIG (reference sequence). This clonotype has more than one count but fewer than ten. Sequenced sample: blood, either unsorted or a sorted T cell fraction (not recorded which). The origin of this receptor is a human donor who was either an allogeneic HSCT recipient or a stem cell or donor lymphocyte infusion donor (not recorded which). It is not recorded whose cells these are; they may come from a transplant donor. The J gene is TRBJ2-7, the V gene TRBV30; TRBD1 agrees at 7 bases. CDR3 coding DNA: TGTGCCTGGAGTGGCAGGGGGTACGAGCAGTACTTC. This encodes CAWSGRGYEQYF.